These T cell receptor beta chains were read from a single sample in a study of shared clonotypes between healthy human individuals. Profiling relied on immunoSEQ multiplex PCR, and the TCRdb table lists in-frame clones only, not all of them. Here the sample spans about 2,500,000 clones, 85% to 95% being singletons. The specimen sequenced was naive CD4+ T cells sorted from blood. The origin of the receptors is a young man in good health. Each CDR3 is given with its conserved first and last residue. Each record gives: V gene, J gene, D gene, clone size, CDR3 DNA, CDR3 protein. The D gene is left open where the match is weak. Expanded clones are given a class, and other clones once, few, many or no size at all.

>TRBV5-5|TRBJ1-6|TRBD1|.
TGTGCCAGCAGCTCCCCTTGGAGTGGCAGGGGGAGCTCCTATAATTCACCCCTCCACTTT
CASSSPWSGRGSSYNSPLHF
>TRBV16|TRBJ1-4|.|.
TGTGCCAGCAGCCCCCAGCGTGCAACTAATGAAAAACTGTTTTTT
CASSPQRATNEKLFF
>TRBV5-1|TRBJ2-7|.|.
TGCGCCAGCAGCAACCAGGGTAACGAGCAGTACTTC
CASSNQGNEQYF
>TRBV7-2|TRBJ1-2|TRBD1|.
TGTGCCAGCACCTCAGGGGGAGTTGGCTACACCTTC
CASTSGGVGYTF
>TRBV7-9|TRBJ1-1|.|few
TGTGCCAGCAGCTTAGACAGAAGTGAAGCTTTCTTT
CASSLDRSEAFF
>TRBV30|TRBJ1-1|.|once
TGTGCCTGGAGTCCAGAGTCGGGAGGGCTGAACACTGAAGCTTTCTTT
CAWSPESGGLNTEAFF
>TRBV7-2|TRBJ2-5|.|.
TGTGCCAGCAGAGGAGGGCAGCTAGGAGAGACCCAGTACTTC
CASRGGQLGETQYF
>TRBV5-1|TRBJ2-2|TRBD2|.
TGCGCCAGCAGCTCCCGACCCGGGGGGGTCAACACCGGGGAGCTGTTTTTT
CASSSRPGGVNTGELFF
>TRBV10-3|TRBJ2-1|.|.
TGTGCCATCAGTGAGCCAGGACAGTCTCGCAATGAGCAGTTCTTC
CAISEPGQSRNEQFF
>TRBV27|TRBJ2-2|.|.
TGTGCCAGCAGTTTTGTAGCGGATAACACCGGGGAGCTGTTTTTT
CASSFVADNTGELFF